Below are 4 T cell receptor beta chains sequenced from a single sample in a study of blood T cell repertoires in COVID-19. Generated by immunoSEQ multiplex PCR, the TCRdb table keeps only in-frame clones and is missing some. This table has roughly 150,000 clones, more than 75% appearing once. The sequencing input was peripheral blood. These TCRs come from a man in his fifties or sixties who had recovered from COVID-19.

The J gene is TRBJ2-6, the V gene TRBV18, with D perhaps matching TRBD1 (6 bases). Trimming stripped 4 bases from V and 2 bases from J, with 21 bases between. This CDR3 spans 19 amino acids. The germline CDR1 and CDR2 sequences are KGHSH and LQKENI. CDR3 region: CASSQTTGTPRPGANVLTF. The CDR3 region has the DNA TGTGCCAGCTCACAAACGACCGGGACACCAAGGCCTGGGGCCAACGTCCTGACTTTC.

This clone was found once. The chain is built from TRBV4-3 and TRBJ1-1; perhaps TRBD1 as D (6 bases). This CDR3 is built from 13 residues. In germline, CDR1 is LGHNA, CDR2 YSLEER. V lost 0 bases, J lost 7 bases, and 9 bases lay in between. CDR3 coding DNA: TGCGCCAGCAGCCAAGATCCAGGGGTTGAAGCTTTCTTT. It yields the protein CASSQDPGVEAFF.

The V call is TRBV7-2, the J call TRBJ2-1, with D perhaps matching TRBD2 (6 bases). V was clipped by 5 bases and J by 0 bases, with 14 bases between them. This CDR3 contains 16 residues. Per germline, CDR1 SGHTA and CDR2 FQGNSA. CDR3 region: CASSVSRGSSYNEQFF. CDR3 in DNA: TGTGCCAGCAGCGTCTCCCGGGGGAGCTCCTACAATGAGCAGTTCTTC.

This sequence joins TRBV2 and TRBJ1-6; no definite D call. Germline-derived CDR1 and CDR2 are SNHLY and FYNNEI. The CDR3 is 14 amino acids. The V gene lost 7 bases and the J gene lost 0 bases, with 7 bases spanning the gap. The CDR3 is CASTRDSYNSPLHF. The CDR3 DNA is TGTGCCAGCACGAGGGACTCCTATAATTCACCCCTCCACTTT.